These 32 T cell receptor beta chains were sequenced from one sample in a study of cytomegalovirus exposure and HLA in healthy donors. A multiplex PCR was run with 60 Vbeta primers and 13 Jbeta primers. Some clones are missing from TCRdb's copy, which holds only in-frame ones; the method was immunoSEQ multiplex PCR. The sample has about 70,000 clones; roughly 70% are singletons. The sample taken for sequencing was PBMCs. These receptors were collected from a woman aged 30 to 39 in good health and CMV-seronegative.

The DNA of the CDR3 is TGTGCCAGCAGTGTCCTGCCGGGGGATACGCAGTATTTT. It specifies CASSVLPGDTQYF. The V and J genes are TRBV25-1 and TRBJ2-3; D is perhaps TRBD2 (5 bases). Germline CDR1 MGHDK, CDR2 SYGVNS. The CDR3 has 13 residues. V gave up 4 bases and J gave up 6 bases, with 11 bases separating them.

To note about this clone: It is likely a read error, because the conserved phenylalanine at the end of the CDR3 is missing. No DNA is shown, since the ends of the CDR3 on it are uncertain; the CDR3 is the one TCRdb lists. The chain combines TRBV9 with TRBJ1-2; the table assigns TRBD1, which was not confirmed against the DNA. Germline V CDR1 and CDR2: SGDLS, YYNGEE. The CDR3 is 14 residues long, ends included. CDR3 loop: CASKGQGIDYGYTV.

The CDR3 is CASFGGGPLDQPQHF. In DNA form, the CDR3 reads TGTGCCAGCTTTGGGGGGGGCCCTCTCGATCAGCCCCAGCATTTT. The rearrangement uses TRBV2 and TRBJ1-5; possible D gene TRBD1, 6 bases. This CDR3 is built from 15 residues. The V gene's germline CDR1 is SNHLY and CDR2 FYNNEI. Trimming stripped 8 bases from V and 5 bases from J, with 19 bases between.

V gene TRBV6-6 combines with J gene TRBJ2-5; 10 nucleotides line up with TRBD1. The V gene end was trimmed by 4 bases and the J gene end by 5 bases; junction bases not matched to a gene: 10. The CDR3 loop spans 16 amino acids. CDR1 MNHNY and CDR2 SVGAGI come from the germline V gene (reference sequence). CDR3 in DNA: TGTGCCAGCAGTTCCCCTGACAGGGGGCAAAGGGAGACCCAGTACTTC. Its translation is CASSSPDRGQRETQYF.

This chain links TRBV10-3 with TRBJ1-5, with D possibly being TRBD1 (6 bases). Germline V lookup: CDR1 ENHRY, CDR2 SYGVKD. The CDR3 runs to 16 residues. V lost 2 bases to trimming and J lost 10 bases, with 21 bases between them. CDR3: CAISESQGQFQSPQHF. CDR3 sequence (DNA): TGTGCCATCAGTGAGAGTCAAGGACAGTTTCAGTCTCCCCAGCATTTT.

This clone was recorded a few times. The chain uses TRBV2 and TRBJ2-2; TRBD1 agrees at 8 bases. Germline values: CDR1 SNHLY, CDR2 FYNNEI. This CDR3 has 13 residues. V lost 5 bases to trimming and J lost 5 bases; unmatched junction nucleotides: 1. The CDR3 reads CASSRQGTGELFF. Here the CDR3 DNA reads TGTGCCAGCAGTCGACAGGGGACCGGGGAGCTGTTTTTT.

This clone appeared a few times. The rearrangement uses TRBV6-5 and TRBJ1-4, with 7 bases matching TRBD1. Germline CDR1 is MNHEY and CDR2 is SVGAGI. Trimming removed 6 bases from V and 7 bases from J; junction bases left unmatched: 2. This CDR3 has 12 amino acids. The CDR3 DNA follows: TGTGCCAGCAGCAGGGACAGTGAAAAACTGTTTTTT. This translates into CASSRDSEKLFF.

Of note for this clone: Relative to the germline gene, one junction end is altered; a read error may explain this. V is TRBV7-7 and J is TRBJ2-1; a possible D gene is TRBD1 (6 bases). Germline lookup yields CDR1 SSHAT and CDR2 FNYEAQ (reference sequence). This CDR3 has 13 amino acids. The DNA for the CDR3 is TGTGCTAGCAGCCAAGGACAGAACAATGAGCAGTTCTTC. Amino acids: CASSQGQNNEQFF.

Concerning this clone: At one of its ends the junction is not consistent with the germline gene, which may arise from a read error. CDR3 DNA: TGTTCCAGCAGCTTATCAGGACAGGGCGGCACTGAAGCTTTCTTT. Amino acid sequence: CSSSLSGQGGTEAFF. The chain has TRBV7-9 and TRBJ1-1; 8 nucleotides agree with TRBD1. Germline lookup yields CDR1 SEHNR and CDR2 FQNEAQ (reference sequence). This CDR3 has 15 residues.

The V and J genes are TRBV7-6 and TRBJ1-2; 9 bases line up with TRBD1. Germline V gene lookup returns CDR1 SGHVS and CDR2 FNYEAQ. This CDR3 region has 15 residues. V dropped 5 bases and J dropped 7; count of bases not matched to a gene: 11. The CDR3: CASSPVPGQGGGYTF. Written as DNA, the CDR3 is TGTGCCAGCAGCCCCGTCCCGGGACAGGGTGGTGGCTACACCTTC.

The chain is built from TRBV28 and TRBJ1-3, with D unclear. V was pared by 4 bases and J by 10 bases, with 8 bases between. CDR1 and CDR2 (germline): MDHEN, SYDVKM. The CDR3 length is 11 residues. CDR3 in amino acids: CASSSPTTIYF. DNA of the CDR3: TGTGCCAGCAGTTCCCCCACAACCATATATTTT.

The gene calls are TRBV7-7 and TRBJ2-5, with 10 bases matching TRBD1. The CDR3 contains 14 residues. V was clipped by 5 bases and J by 5 bases; unmatched bases: 5. The germline V gene encodes CDR1 SSHAT and CDR2 FNYEAQ (reference sequence). DNA of the CDR3: TGTGCCAGCAGCCCGACAGGGGGCGCTGAGACCCAGTACTTC. Translated, it gives CASSPTGGAETQYF.

The chain employs TRBV7-9 and TRBJ2-1; 12 nucleotides align to TRBD2. The junction had 2 bases not matched to a gene; V was cut back by 6 bases and J by 5 bases. The germline gives CDR1 SEHNR, CDR2 FQNEAQ (reference sequence). The CDR3 covers 14 residues. The CDR3 DNA follows: TGTGCCAGCAGACCTAGCGGGGGGGACAATGAGCAGTTCTTC. It translates to CASRPSGGDNEQFF.

V and J are TRBV28 and TRBJ1-5, with TRBD1 identical over 7 bases. This CDR3 comprises 14 residues. CDR1 is MDHEN and CDR2 is SYDVKM in the germline V gene. After removal of 7 bases from V and 7 bases from J, the junction contained 10 bases not matched to a gene. Here the CDR3 reads CASTLQGVGQPQHF. CDR3 bases: TGTGCCAGCACTCTCCAGGGGGTAGGGCAGCCCCAGCATTTT.

This clone was recorded a few times. The chain carries TRBV7-8 and TRBJ2-5; 12 bases map to TRBD2. V shed 4 bases and J 1 base; nucleotides not matched to a gene: 1. Germline assignment: CDR1 SGHVS and CDR2 FQNEAQ. The CDR3 loop spans 15 amino acids. Here the CDR3 DNA reads TGTGCCAGCAGCTCTAGCGGGGGGGTCCAAGAGACCCAGTACTTC. Residues: CASSSSGGVQETQYF.

V is TRBV4-1 and J is TRBJ2-3, with D unresolved. Germline loops: CDR1 MGHRA, CDR2 YSYEKL. The V gene lost 0 bases and the J gene lost 7 bases, with 8 bases spanning the gap. The CDR3 consists of 13 residues. The CDR3, as DNA: TGCGCCAGCAGCCAAGATCAACACAATACGCAGTATTTT. Residues: CASSQDQHNTQYF.

The genes are TRBV30 and TRBJ2-1, with TRBD2 as a possible D gene (6 bases). Germline assignment: CDR1 GTSNPN and CDR2 SVGIG (reference sequence). Between the trimmed V and J ends, which lost 4 bases and 4 bases, there was a span of 17 bases. The CDR3 totals 15 residues. CDR3 nucleotide sequence: TGTGCCTGGAACAGGCCACAAGGAGGGTACAATGAGCAGTTCTTC. Its protein product is CAWNRPQGGYNEQFF.

This rearrangement joins TRBV6-4 to TRBJ2-2; D unclear. Germline V gives CDR1 MRHNA, CDR2 SNTAGT. CDR3 length: 13 amino acids. Trimming took off 3 bases at V and 1 base at J, with 3 bases between the two ends. DNA of the CDR3: TGTGCCAGCAGTGATCTGAACACCGGGGAGCTGTTTTTT. Translating it yields CASSDLNTGELFF.

Only a few counts were recorded for this clone. This chain connects TRBV30 to TRBJ1-6; D is possibly TRBD1 (6 bases). Germline V gives CDR1 GTSNPN, CDR2 SVGIG (reference sequence). V was cut by 4 bases and J by 10 bases, with 11 bases left in between. There are 12 residues in the CDR3. CDR3 sequence: CAWKQGKSPLHF. Written as DNA, the CDR3 is TGTGCCTGGAAACAGGGCAAATCACCCCTCCACTTT.

Turning to this clone: Other DNA sequences in this specimen translate into the identical CDR3. The chain uses TRBV28 and TRBJ1-6, with 10 bases matching TRBD1. The CDR3 has 18 residues. J gave up 6 bases and V 7 bases, and 15 bases lay outside the gene matches. In germline, CDR1 is MDHEN, CDR2 SYDVKM. CDR3: CASKLSSGTGDFNSPLHF. The DNA for the CDR3 is TGTGCCAGCAAACTCTCCTCCGGGACAGGGGACTTTAATTCACCCCTCCACTTT.

This chain uses TRBV2 with TRBJ2-5; no definite D call. Germline-derived CDR1 and CDR2 are SNHLY and FYNNEI. V lost 3 bases to trimming and J lost 4 bases, with 12 bases between them. The CDR3 totals 14 residues. CDR3 region: CASSDSPVGETQYF. The CDR3 DNA reads TGTGCCAGCAGTGACTCCCCGGTCGGAGAGACCCAGTACTTC.

This clone was picked up one time. The J gene is TRBJ1-2, the V gene TRBV28; maybe TRBD1 (5 bases). The germline V gene encodes CDR1 MDHEN and CDR2 SYDVKM. There are 14 residues in the CDR3. Trimming took off 1 base at V and 2 bases at J, with 8 bases between the two ends. The CDR3 DNA reads as TGTGCCAGCAGTTTATCGACAGAGAACTATGGCTACACCTTC. It encodes CASSLSTENYGYTF.

This clone was detected a few times. V is TRBV6-4 and J is TRBJ2-1; 9 bases line up with TRBD2. This CDR3 contains 17 residues. The J segment lost 4 bases and the V segment lost 3 bases, leaving 10 bases of the junction unmatched. CDR1 is MRHNA and CDR2 is SNTAGT in the germline V gene. CDR3 residues: CASSEEGSAGGYNEQFF. In DNA form, the CDR3 reads TGTGCCAGCAGTGAGGAAGGATCAGCGGGGGGTTACAATGAGCAGTTCTTC.

The rearrangement joins TRBV10-1 to TRBJ1-1; D is uncertain. V was cut by 4 bases and J by 8 bases, with 14 bases left in between. This CDR3 contains 13 residues. Germline CDR1 and CDR2: WNHNN and SYGVQD (reference sequence). CDR3 in amino acids: CASSGREGPEAFF. The CDR3 DNA sequence: TGCGCCAGCAGTGGACGGGAAGGTCCAGAAGCTTTCTTT.

The rearrangement links TRBV29-1 to TRBJ1-2; unclear D gene. Germline CDR1 is SQVTM and CDR2 is ANQGSEA. The V end lost 7 bases, the J end lost 8 bases, and 11 bases lay between the germline ends. The CDR3 has 10 amino acids. The CDR3 loop is CSAYERGYTF. The CDR3 coding sequence is TGCAGCGCCTACGAGAGAGGCTACACCTTC.

The rearrangement links TRBV5-1 to TRBJ2-3; TRBD2 aligns across 13 bases. V lost 4 bases to trimming and J lost 5 bases; unmatched junction nucleotides: 4. The CDR3 runs to 15 residues. The germline gives CDR1 SGHRS, CDR2 YFSETQ. The CDR3 DNA follows: TGCGCCAGCAGCCGTGGGACTAGCGGGGAAGATACGCAGTATTTT. Protein product: CASSRGTSGEDTQYF.

The chain joins TRBV11-1 to TRBJ2-3; 15 positions agree with TRBD2. V shed 2 bases, J shed 8 bases, and the junction held 5 bases outside the gene matches. The CDR3 runs to 16 residues. From germline, CDR1 is SGHAT and CDR2 FQDESV (reference sequence). CDR3 in amino acids: CASSLRTSGGAGTQYF. The CDR3 bases are TGTGCCAGCAGCTTACGGACTAGCGGGGGGGCTGGTACGCAGTATTTT.

The chain links TRBV5-1 to TRBJ2-5; D remains ambiguous. The CDR3 runs to 13 residues. V gave up 2 bases and J gave up 5 bases, with 10 bases separating them. Germline CDR1 reads SGHRS; CDR2 reads YFSETQ. The CDR3 here is CASSFLVGETQYF. The CDR3 coding sequence is TGCGCCAGCAGCTTCCTTGTCGGGGAGACCCAGTACTTC. The variable domain in full, completed from reference TRBV5-1 and TRBJ2-5, reads KAGVTQTPRYLIKTRGQQVTLSCSPISGHRSVSWYQQTPGQGLQFLFEYFSETQRNKGNFPGRFSGRQFSNSRSEMNVSTLELGDSALYLCASSFLVGETQYFGPGTRLLVL.

This clone appeared a few times. V gene TRBV29-1 combines with J gene TRBJ1-1; TRBD1 might be the D (6 bases). This CDR3 has 11 residues. V gave up 6 bases and J gave up 8 bases, with 13 bases separating them. Germline lookup yields CDR1 SQVTM and CDR2 ANQGSEA. CDR3 in amino acids: CSVGAPAEAFF. CDR3 coding DNA: TGCAGCGTGGGGGCCCCAGCGGAAGCTTTCTTT.

The V and J genes are TRBV6-5 and TRBJ2-5, with 8 bases that match TRBD1. CDR3 size: 15 residues. Germline CDR1 and CDR2: MNHEY and SVGAGI. Trimming removed 6 bases from V and 3 bases from J; junction bases left unmatched: 9. The CDR3 DNA follows: TGTGCCAGCAGCCCCAGGGGGCGGCTCGAAGAGACCCAGTACTTC. Translated: CASSPRGRLEETQYF.

On this clone itself: The conserved final phenylalanine or tryptophan is absent from the CDR3, which likely points to a read error. The limits of the CDR3 on the DNA are not certain, so only TCRdb's listed CDR3 is given. The chain couples TRBV30 to TRBJ1-2; the table gives TRBD1 as D, unverified against the DNA. The germline CDR1 and CDR2 sequences are GTSNPN and SVGIG (reference sequence). The CDR3 length equals 12 residues, ends included. The CDR3 protein is CAWTWGGRGYTV.

This clone was recorded a few times. J is TRBJ2-5 and V is TRBV4-2; D remains ambiguous. The CDR3 loop spans 15 amino acids. Trimming took off 3 bases at V and 7 bases at J, with 18 bases between the two ends. Germline CDR1 and CDR2: LGHNA and YNFKEQ. CDR3 sequence reads: CASSHPRFLLRTQYF. The CDR3 DNA sequence: TGTGCCAGCAGCCACCCTAGGTTCCTCCTGCGGACCCAGTACTTC.